These 27 T cell receptor beta chains originate from one sample sequenced in a study of OX40 agonist ivuxolimab in advanced cancers. Sequencing was performed with immunoSEQ multiplex PCR; in TCRdb, only in-frame clones are kept and a portion is missing. Found here are about 61,000 clones, roughly four fifths of them singletons; the top ten hold approximately 3.5%. The source material was CD4+ or CD8+ T cells sorted from blood, sampled in a trial of the OX40 agonist ivuxolimab. Receptors originate from an adult with an advanced solid tumor such as melanoma, head and neck, liver or kidney cancer.

This chain connects TRBV28 to TRBJ2-3; no definite D call. This CDR3 region has 12 residues. Trimming took off 5 bases at V and 7 bases at J, with 10 bases between the two ends. CDR1 and CDR2 (germline): MDHEN, SYDVKM. The CDR3 region has the DNA TGTGCCAGCAGTCCGGCCCGTAATACGCAGTATTTT. Residues: CASSPARNTQYF.

This clone was seen only once. This chain uses TRBV11-3 with TRBJ2-3; 9 nucleotides agree with TRBD2. The CDR3 sequence is 16 residues long. CDR1 is SGHNT, CDR2 YENEEA, per germline. Trimming cost V 5 bases and J 6 bases; bases outside gene matches: 12. The CDR3 DNA is TGTGCCAGCAGCCCCGGGACTAGCTTGCAATCCGATACGCAGTATTTT. Encoded protein: CASSPGTSLQSDTQYF.

The rearrangement links TRBV5-1 to TRBJ2-5; 14 nucleotides line up with TRBD2. The ends lost 0 bases at V and 5 bases at J; junction bases unmatched: 6. The V gene's germline CDR1 is SGHRS and CDR2 YFSETQ. The CDR3 has 17 residues. CDR3 sequence reads: CASSLAGTSGGWETQYF. The CDR3 bases are TGCGCCAGCAGCTTGGCCGGGACTAGCGGGGGTTGGGAGACCCAGTACTTC. Variable domain in full (rest from reference TRBV5-1 and TRBJ2-5): KAGVTQTPRYLIKTRGQQVTLSCSPISGHRSVSWYQQTPGQGLQFLFEYFSETQRNKGNFPGRFSGRQFSNSRSEMNVSTLELGDSALYLCASSLAGTSGGWETQYFGPGTRLLVL.

The J gene is TRBJ1-4, the V gene TRBV7-9; D perhaps matches TRBD1 (5 bases). This CDR3 is 14 amino acids long. The V gene lost 3 bases and the J gene lost 1 base, with 6 bases spanning the gap. Germline CDR1 is SEHNR and CDR2 is FQNEAQ (reference sequence). CDR3 sequence: CASSLGGTNEKLFF. The CDR3 bases are TGTGCCAGCAGCTTGGGGGGAACTAATGAAAAACTGTTTTTT. Full variable domain (outside the CDR3, taken from reference TRBV7-9 and TRBJ1-4): DTGVSQNPRHKITKRGQNVTFRCDPISEHNRLYWYRQTLGQGPEFLTYFQNEAQLEKSRLLSDRFSAERPKGSFSTLEIQRTEQGDSAMYLCASSLGGTNEKLFFGSGTQLSVL.

The chain links TRBV9 to TRBJ2-7, with D tentatively TRBD1 or TRBD2 (7 bases each). This CDR3 spans 13 amino acids. Germline CDR1 and CDR2: SGDLS and YYNGEE. V was trimmed by 8 bases and J by 4 bases, leaving 16 bases between them. CDR3 nucleotide sequence: TGTGCCAGTGGCAGGGGGGGCGATTACGAGCAGTACTTC. Translated, it gives CASGRGGDYEQYF.

This clone has only one observation. Other nucleotide sequences from this sample produce the same CDR3. V gene TRBV6-5 combines with J gene TRBJ2-1; D uncertain. The CDR3 runs to 12 residues. Deletions cut 2 bases from V and 9 bases from J, with 8 bases between. Germline CDR1 is MNHEY and CDR2 is SVGAGI. CDR3 protein: CASSYSEGEQFF. The CDR3 DNA is TGTGCCAGCAGTTACAGCGAAGGTGAGCAGTTCTTC.

V is TRBV5-1 and J is TRBJ2-5; 9 bases agree with TRBD2. Germline assignment: CDR1 SGHRS and CDR2 YFSETQ. J lost 2 bases, V lost 0 bases, and 2 bases had no gene match. This CDR3 is built from 15 residues. CDR3 DNA: TGCGCCAGCAGCTTGGGGCTAGCGGGACAAGAGACCCAGTACTTC. Its translation: CASSLGLAGQETQYF.

The table lists this clone with a few counts. The chain uses TRBV27 and TRBJ2-5; D uncertain. Germline lookup yields CDR1 MNHEY and CDR2 SMNVEV (reference sequence). Between the trimmed V and J ends, which lost 2 bases and 3 bases, there was a span of 7 bases. The CDR3 extends over 13 amino acids. DNA for the CDR3: TGTGCCAGCAGTTTAAGGCCGGAAGAGACCCAGTACTTC. It codes for CASSLRPEETQYF.

This chain uses TRBV11-1 with TRBJ2-3; D possibly corresponds to TRBD2 (5 bases). This CDR3 comprises 15 residues. V lost 7 bases and J lost 4, with 18 bases in between. The V gene's germline CDR1 is SGHAT and CDR2 FQDESV (reference sequence). CDR3 amino acids: CASTLGLHGADTQYF. CDR3 sequence (DNA): TGTGCCAGCACCCTCGGACTGCACGGGGCAGATACGCAGTATTTT.

The chain uses TRBV6-1 and TRBJ2-7; no reliable D call. Trimming took off 6 bases at V and 3 bases at J, with 6 bases between the two ends. The CDR3 spans 11 residues. Germline CDR1 reads MNHNS; CDR2 reads SASEGT. CDR3 sequence (DNA): TGTGCCAGCAGGGGTAACTACGAGCAGTACTTC. It codes for CASRGNYEQYF.

In its sample, this clone was seen a few times. The J gene is TRBJ1-1, the V gene TRBV7-9; D is ambiguous. This CDR3 comprises 13 residues. The germline gives CDR1 SEHNR, CDR2 FQNEAQ (reference sequence). The V and J ends lost 3 bases and 5 bases respectively, with 10 bases between them. CDR3 region: CASSLKEETEAFF. The CDR3 DNA follows: TGTGCCAGCAGCTTGAAAGAGGAGACTGAAGCTTTCTTT. The complete variable domain, with remaining parts taken from reference TRBV7-9 and TRBJ1-1, reads DTGVSQNPRHKITKRGQNVTFRCDPISEHNRLYWYRQTLGQGPEFLTYFQNEAQLEKSRLLSDRFSAERPKGSFSTLEIQRTEQGDSAMYLCASSLKEETEAFFGQGTRLTVV.

This chain links TRBV5-1 with TRBJ1-4, with D perhaps TRBD1 (5 bases). CDR3 size: 14 residues. V lost 0 bases, J lost 8 bases, and 11 bases lay in between. From germline, CDR1 is SGHRS and CDR2 YFSETQ. The CDR3 DNA reads TGCGCCAGCAGCTTGGATGGTAGGGGCGAAAAACTGTTTTTT. The encoded protein is CASSLDGRGEKLFF.

The chain links TRBV27 to TRBJ1-2; 11 nucleotides line up with TRBD1. With V trimmed by 5 bases and J by 8 bases, 7 bases remained unmatched. The V gene's germline CDR1 is MNHEY and CDR2 SMNVEV (reference sequence). The CDR3 has 14 residues. The CDR3 is CASSLRDRGKGYTF. The CDR3 nucleotides are TGTGCCAGCAGTCTACGGGACAGGGGGAAAGGCTACACCTTC.

This rearrangement joins TRBV9 to TRBJ1-4; tentative D call: TRBD1 (6 bases). Germline V CDR1 and CDR2: SGDLS, YYNGEE. The CDR3 runs to 14 residues. The V and J ends lost 2 bases and 8 bases respectively, with 13 bases between them. Here the CDR3 DNA reads TGTGCCAGCAGCGTCACAGGGACTTCGGAAAAACTGTTTTTT. Translated: CASSVTGTSEKLFF.

The chain couples TRBV30 to TRBJ1-5, with unresolved D. The length of the CDR3 is 13 residues. The V and J ends lost 2 bases and 15 bases respectively, with 20 bases between them. CDR1 GTSNPN and CDR2 SVGIG come from the germline V gene (reference sequence). CDR3 nucleotides: TGTGCCTGGAGTCCCGAGGAGCAGCTCGGGCGGCATTTT. The encoded protein is CAWSPEEQLGRHF.

The chain combines TRBV6-5 with TRBJ1-4; D gene uncertain. CDR3 length equals 14 residues. Trimming took 6 bases from V and 5 from J, leaving 13 bases between them. Germline loops: CDR1 MNHEY, CDR2 SVGAGI. The CDR3 DNA follows: TGTGCCAGCAGCCCAAAGGTCGTAAATGAAAAACTGTTTTTT. Amino acid sequence: CASSPKVVNEKLFF.

The CDR3 DNA reads as TGTGCCAGCAGCTTACTGGGTCCCGAGGACGAGCAGTACTTC. Amino acid sequence: CASSLLGPEDEQYF. The V and J genes are TRBV11-3 and TRBJ2-7; no reliable D call. Trimming took 2 bases from V and 5 from J, leaving 13 bases between them. There are 14 residues in the CDR3. Germline V CDR1 and CDR2: SGHNT, YENEEA.

The V and J genes are TRBV19 and TRBJ2-2; weak D call: TRBD2 (5 bases). V lost 0 bases and J lost 4, with 9 bases in between. The CDR3 runs 15 residues. Germline-derived CDR1 and CDR2 are LNHDA and SQIVND (reference sequence). The CDR3 DNA reads TGTGCCAGTAGTATAGAGCCGGGGAGCACCGGGGAGCTGTTTTTT. Protein: CASSIEPGSTGELFF.

This clone was detected once. Written as DNA, the CDR3 is TGTGCCAGTAGGAGCGGGGGGCGAGTCGGGGAGCTGTTTTTT. Protein: CASRSGGRVGELFF. This chain uses TRBV28 with TRBJ2-2; TRBD2 aligns across 9 bases. Germline-derived CDR1 and CDR2 are MDHEN and SYDVKM. The CDR3 covers 14 residues. After removal of 9 bases from V and 7 bases from J, the junction contained 9 bases not matched to a gene.

The V and J genes are TRBV6-6 and TRBJ2-7; D gene uncertain. The CDR3 consists of 12 residues. The ends were cut back, 6 bases at V and 2 bases at J, with 8 bases in the middle. The germline V gene encodes CDR1 MNHNY and CDR2 SVGAGI (reference sequence). The CDR3 DNA reads as TGTGCCAGCAGGGCAGTAACCTACGAGCAGTACTTC. The encoded protein is CASRAVTYEQYF.

The gene calls are TRBV9 and TRBJ2-1; D unclear. V lost 4 bases and J lost 6, with 8 bases in between. Germline V CDR1 and CDR2: SGDLS, YYNGEE. This CDR3 is 12 amino acids long. As DNA, the CDR3 is TGTGCCAGCAGCCCCAGCGTCAATGAGCAGTTCTTC. Translating gives CASSPSVNEQFF.

The chain joins TRBV28 to TRBJ1-1; no clear D. This CDR3 comprises 14 residues. Trimming removed 9 bases from V and 6 bases from J, with 20 bases in between. Germline values: CDR1 MDHEN, CDR2 SYDVKM. The CDR3 DNA is TGTGCCAGTCTAACGCCAGGTGAATATTCTGAAGCTTTCTTT. This translates into CASLTPGEYSEAFF.

The chain links TRBV28 to TRBJ1-2; D possibly corresponds to TRBD1 (5 bases). Germline assignment: CDR1 MDHEN and CDR2 SYDVKM. CDR3 length equals 13 residues. Deletions cut 3 bases from V and 8 bases from J, with 13 bases between. CDR3 DNA: TGTGCCAGCAGTTTGGAAGGGGCGATCGGCTACACCTTC. It codes for CASSLEGAIGYTF.

The rearrangement links TRBV6-5 to TRBJ1-5; D gene uncertain. The CDR3 sequence is 14 residues long. CDR1 and CDR2 from the germline V gene are MNHEY and SVGAGI. V shed 5 bases and J shed 12 bases, with 20 bases lying between them. The DNA of the CDR3 is TGTGCCAGCAGTCCCGACTATTCCCTCCAGAACCAGCATTTT. This sequence encodes CASSPDYSLQNQHF.

The V gene is TRBV2, the J gene TRBJ2-5; possibly TRBD2 for D (6 bases). Germline lookup yields CDR1 SNHLY and CDR2 FYNNEI. The CDR3 has 16 amino acids. V shed 4 bases and J shed 5 bases, with 20 bases lying between them. The chain's CDR3 is CASSGQGGMSVETQYF. The CDR3 DNA reads as TGTGCCAGCAGTGGGCAGGGAGGTATGAGTGTTGAGACCCAGTACTTC.

The chain uses TRBV7-2 and TRBJ1-2; D call uncertain. Germline assignment: CDR1 SGHTA and CDR2 FQGNSA. The CDR3 covers 15 residues. Between the trimmed V and J ends, which lost 3 bases and 0 bases, there was a span of 11 bases. The CDR3 sequence: CASSFLADSNYGYTF. Written as DNA, the CDR3 is TGTGCCAGCAGCTTCCTCGCGGATTCTAACTATGGCTACACCTTC.

The gene calls are TRBV9 and TRBJ1-3; D call uncertain. Germline V gene lookup returns CDR1 SGDLS and CDR2 YYNGEE. V was pared by 2 bases and J by 0 bases, with 6 bases between. The CDR3 contains 14 residues. The CDR3 bases are TGTGCCAGCAGCGTCGCCAGCTCTGGAAACACCATATATTTT. It yields the protein CASSVASSGNTIYF.